The 5 T cell receptor beta chains in this list originate from one sample, sequenced in a study of blood T cell repertoires in COVID-19. Clones were read by immunoSEQ multiplex PCR, and TCRdb kept only the in-frame ones, dropping some. The sample consists of over 85,000 clones, around four fifths of them appearing once. The sample comprised peripheral blood. The source of these receptors is a human donor in a cohort sampled during active COVID-19.

V usage is TRBV7-9 and J usage is TRBJ1-2; D gene uncertain. Germline V gives CDR1 SEHNR, CDR2 FQNEAQ (reference sequence). Trimming pared 1 base from V and 8 bases from J, leaving 11 bases between. CDR3 length equals 13 residues. CDR3 residues: CASSLGAGLGYTF. The CDR3 bases are TGTGCCAGCAGCTTAGGGGCAGGCTTGGGCTACACCTTC.

The chain has TRBV28 and TRBJ1-1; D remains unclear. V lost 5 bases to trimming and J lost 2 bases, with 12 bases between them. This CDR3 comprises 14 residues. The V gene's germline CDR1 is MDHEN and CDR2 SYDVKM. The CDR3 reads CASSPPSSNTEAFF. The DNA of the CDR3 is TGTGCCAGCAGTCCCCCGAGTTCTAACACTGAAGCTTTCTTT.

V usage is TRBV28 and J usage is TRBJ2-3, with 7 bases fitting TRBD2. Germline assignment: CDR1 MDHEN and CDR2 SYDVKM. Trimming took 4 bases from V and 10 from J; bases not matched to a gene: 8. The CDR3 loop spans 13 amino acids. CDR3 sequence: CASSSGGRQSQYF. CDR3 coding DNA: TGTGCCAGCAGTTCTGGCGGGAGACAGTCGCAGTATTTT.

This rearrangement joins TRBV9 to TRBJ2-6; no definite D call. Germline-derived CDR1 and CDR2 are SGDLS and YYNGEE. V gave up 3 bases and J gave up 0 bases, with 7 bases separating them. The CDR3 has 15 residues. CDR3 DNA sequence: TGTGCCAGCAGCGACTACCTCTCTGGGGCCAACGTCCTGACTTTC. Its protein is CASSDYLSGANVLTF.

The J gene is TRBJ2-3, the V gene TRBV5-5; 9 positions match TRBD1. The CDR3 is 15 residues long. Germline V gives CDR1 SGHKS, CDR2 YYEKEE (reference sequence). Trimming cost V 0 bases and J 4 bases; bases outside gene matches: 3. The CDR3 protein is CASSLDGTGPDTQYF. The CDR3 nucleotides read TGTGCCAGCAGCTTGGACGGGACAGGGCCAGATACGCAGTATTTT. Full variable domain (missing parts from reference TRBV5-5 and TRBJ2-3): DAGVTQSPTHLIKTRGQQVTLRCSPISGHKSVSWYQQVLGQGPQFIFQYYEKEERGRGNFPDRFSARQFPNYSSELNVNALLLGDSALYLCASSLDGTGPDTQYFGPGTRLTVL.